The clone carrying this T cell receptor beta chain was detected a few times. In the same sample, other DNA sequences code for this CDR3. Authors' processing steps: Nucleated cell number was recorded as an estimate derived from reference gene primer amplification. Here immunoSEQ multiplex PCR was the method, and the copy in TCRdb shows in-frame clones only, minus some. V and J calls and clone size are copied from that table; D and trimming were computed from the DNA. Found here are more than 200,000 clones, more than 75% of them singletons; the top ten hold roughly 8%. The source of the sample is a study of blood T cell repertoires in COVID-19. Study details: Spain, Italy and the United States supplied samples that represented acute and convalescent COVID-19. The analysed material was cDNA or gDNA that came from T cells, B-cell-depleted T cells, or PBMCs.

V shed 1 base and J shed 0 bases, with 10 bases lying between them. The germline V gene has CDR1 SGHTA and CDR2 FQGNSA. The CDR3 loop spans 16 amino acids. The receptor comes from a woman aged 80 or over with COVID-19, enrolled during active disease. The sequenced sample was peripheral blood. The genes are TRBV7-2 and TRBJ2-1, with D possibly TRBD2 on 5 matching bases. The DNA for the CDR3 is TGTGCCAGCAGCTTAGGAAGCGGTAGCTCCTACAATGAGCAGTTCTTC. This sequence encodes CASSLGSGSSYNEQFF.